This TCR beta chain was identified during a study of human T cells and chemical hapten exposure. The CDR3 totals 17 residues. The V segment lost 4 bases and the J segment 1 base; nucleotides outside the gene matches: 8. Germline loops: CDR1 MNHNY, CDR2 SVGAGI (reference sequence). This sample's time point: healthy volunteer bleed at 2 weeks. Unfractionated whole blood was the source of the extracted total RNA. One entry per CDR3 protein results from TCRdb running MiXCR on the RACE reads. The repertoire includes 30,000 to 35,000 distinct CDR3 sequences, 7.4% of them detected once, and approximately 10% sits in the top ten.

The clonotype comes from a human donor in good health. Some clones in this sample may be carry-over from other donors' samples. The gene calls are TRBV6-6 and TRBJ2-3; 10 bases line up with TRBD2. The sequencing sample was made of whole blood. The CDR3 nucleotides read TGTGCCAGCAGTTCTAGCGGGAGAGGGTGGCGCACAGATACGCAGTATTTT. Protein sequence: CASSSSGRGWRTDTQYF.